This T cell receptor (beta chain) was observed in a study of identical twins. This CDR3 contains 17 residues. From germline, CDR1 is MNHEY and CDR2 SVGAGI. V was clipped by 0 bases and J by 0 bases; unmatched bases: 5. The cDNA had a unique molecular identifier and a template-switch universal primer site. TCRdb re-called the 5' RACE reads through MiXCR, storing one row per CDR3 protein. This table holds 700,000 to 950,000 distinct CDR3 sequences, about 12% found once. Another study also made use of these data, one on yellow fever vaccine responses in identical twins.

This TCR came from a woman aged 18-29 years in good health. Sequencing was done on a sample of PBMCs. The gene calls are TRBV6-5 and TRBJ2-3, with TRBD2 matching over 8 bases. As DNA, the CDR3 is TGTGCCAGCAGTTACTCGGGGACTAGGGTGAGCACAGATACGCAGTATTTT. Protein sequence: CASSYSGTRVSTDTQYF.